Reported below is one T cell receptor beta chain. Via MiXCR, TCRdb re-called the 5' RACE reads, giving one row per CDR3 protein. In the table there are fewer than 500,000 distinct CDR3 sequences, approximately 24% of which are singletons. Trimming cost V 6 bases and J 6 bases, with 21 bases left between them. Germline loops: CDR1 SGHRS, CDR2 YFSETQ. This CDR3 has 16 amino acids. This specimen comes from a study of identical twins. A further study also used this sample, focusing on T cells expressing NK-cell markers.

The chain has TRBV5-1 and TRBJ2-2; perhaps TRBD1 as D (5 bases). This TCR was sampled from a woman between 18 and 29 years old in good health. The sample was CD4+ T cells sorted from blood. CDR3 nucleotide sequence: TGCGCCAGCAAAGTGGTTGAACCAGGGTCGGCCGGGGAGCTGTTTTTT. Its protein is CASKVVEPGSAGELFF.